This T cell receptor (beta chain) was captured by sequencing in a study of blood T cell repertoires in COVID-19. Study details: Italy, Spain and the United States were the sources of the convalescent and acute COVID-19 samples.

The count of this clone is one. The protocol was immunoSEQ multiplex PCR, while the TCRdb copy is restricted to in-frame clones and leaves out a portion. The sample shows 250,000 to 350,000 clones, about 90% of them seen only once. The V gene's germline CDR1 is SEHNR and CDR2 FQNEAQ (reference sequence). Trimming took off 6 bases at V and 13 bases at J, with 12 bases between the two ends. The CDR3 totals 10 residues. Those who participated ranged in age from roughly 18 to 90 years and resided in about two dozen US areas. Clinical histories supplied by participants themselves formed the basis of cohort assignment.

The rearrangement joins TRBV7-9 to TRBJ2-5, with D possibly matching TRBD1 (5 bases). The origin of this receptor is a woman in her 30s who had recovered from COVID-19. Sequenced material: PBMCs or T cells enriched from blood (not recorded which). The CDR3 sequence is CASRKDILYF. CDR3 bases: TGTGCCAGCAGAAAGGACATCCTGTACTTC.